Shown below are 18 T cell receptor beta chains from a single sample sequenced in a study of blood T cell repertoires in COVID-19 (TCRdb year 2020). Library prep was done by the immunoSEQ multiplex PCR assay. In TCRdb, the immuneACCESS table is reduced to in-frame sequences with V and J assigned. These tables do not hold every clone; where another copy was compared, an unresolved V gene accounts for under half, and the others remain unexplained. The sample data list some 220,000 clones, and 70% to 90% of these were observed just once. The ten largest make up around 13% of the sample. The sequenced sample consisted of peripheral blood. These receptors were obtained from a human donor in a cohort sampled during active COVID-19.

CDR3 DNA sequence: TGTGCCAGCTCACCGGGACAGATCTACGAGCAGTACTTC. Its translation is CASSPGQIYEQYF. The chain is built from TRBV18 and TRBJ2-7; 7 nucleotides line up with TRBD1. V was pared by 3 bases and J by 3 bases, with 2 bases of the junction left unmatched. The CDR3 is made up of 13 amino acids. Per germline, CDR1 KGHSH and CDR2 LQKENI.

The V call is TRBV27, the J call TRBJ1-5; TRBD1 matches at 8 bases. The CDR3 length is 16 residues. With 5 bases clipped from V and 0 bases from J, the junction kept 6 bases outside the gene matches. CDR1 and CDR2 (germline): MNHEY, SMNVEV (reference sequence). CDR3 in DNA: TGTGCCAGCAGTCCGCCGACAGGGGATAGCAATCAGCCCCAGCATTTT. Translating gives CASSPPTGDSNQPQHF.

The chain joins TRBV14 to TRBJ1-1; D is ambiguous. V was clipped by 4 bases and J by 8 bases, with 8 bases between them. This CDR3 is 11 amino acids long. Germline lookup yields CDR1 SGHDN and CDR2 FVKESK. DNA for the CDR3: TGTGCCAGCAGCCCCTTTATGGAAGCTTTCTTT. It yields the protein CASSPFMEAFF.

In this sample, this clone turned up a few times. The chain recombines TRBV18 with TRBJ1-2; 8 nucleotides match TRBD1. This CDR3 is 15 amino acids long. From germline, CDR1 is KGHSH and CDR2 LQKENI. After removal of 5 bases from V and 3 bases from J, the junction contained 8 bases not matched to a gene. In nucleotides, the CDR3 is TGTGCCAGCTCAGGGCAGGGGGCAGGCGACTATGGCTACACCTTC. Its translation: CASSGQGAGDYGYTF.

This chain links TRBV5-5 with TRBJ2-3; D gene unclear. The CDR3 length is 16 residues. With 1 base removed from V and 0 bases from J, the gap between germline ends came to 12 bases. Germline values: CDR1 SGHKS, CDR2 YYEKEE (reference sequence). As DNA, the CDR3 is TGTGCCAGCAGCTTGTTTAGTAAATCTAGCACAGATACGCAGTATTTT. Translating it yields CASSLFSKSSTDTQYF.

The CDR3 DNA is TGTGCCAGCAGCCAAGTCTTTGGGGGGGCTAATGAAAAACTGTTTTTT. This translates into CASSQVFGGANEKLFF. The chain employs TRBV3-1 (or the pseudogene TRBV3-2) and TRBJ1-4; possible D gene TRBD1, 5 bases. Trimming cost V 1 base and J 3 bases, with 12 bases left between them. The germline gives CDR1 LGHDT, CDR2 YNNKEL (reference sequence). The CDR3 length is 16 residues.

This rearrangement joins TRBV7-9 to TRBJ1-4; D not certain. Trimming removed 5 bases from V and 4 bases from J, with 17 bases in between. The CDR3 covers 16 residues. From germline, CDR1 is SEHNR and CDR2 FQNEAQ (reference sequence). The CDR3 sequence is CASSGSGSGVNEKLFF. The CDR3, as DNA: TGTGCCAGCAGCGGCAGCGGTTCGGGAGTTAATGAAAAACTGTTTTTT.

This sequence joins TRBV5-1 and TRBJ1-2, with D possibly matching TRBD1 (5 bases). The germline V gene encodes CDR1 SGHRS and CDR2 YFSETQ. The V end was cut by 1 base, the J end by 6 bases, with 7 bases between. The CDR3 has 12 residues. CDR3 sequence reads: CASSLLGDGYTF. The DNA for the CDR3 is TGCGCCAGCAGCTTGCTAGGGGATGGCTACACCTTC.

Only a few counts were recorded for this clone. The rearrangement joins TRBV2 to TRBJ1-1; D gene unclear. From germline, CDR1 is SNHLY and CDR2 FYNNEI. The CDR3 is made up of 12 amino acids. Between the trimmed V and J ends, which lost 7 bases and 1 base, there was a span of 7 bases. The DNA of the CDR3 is TGTGCCAGCAATGCAGGGAACACTGAAGCTTTCTTT. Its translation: CASNAGNTEAFF.

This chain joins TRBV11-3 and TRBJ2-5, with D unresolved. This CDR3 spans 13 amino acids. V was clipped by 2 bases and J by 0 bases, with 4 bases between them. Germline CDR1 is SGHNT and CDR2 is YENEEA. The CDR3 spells CASSLNNQETQYF. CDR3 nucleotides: TGTGCCAGCAGCTTAAACAACCAAGAGACCCAGTACTTC.

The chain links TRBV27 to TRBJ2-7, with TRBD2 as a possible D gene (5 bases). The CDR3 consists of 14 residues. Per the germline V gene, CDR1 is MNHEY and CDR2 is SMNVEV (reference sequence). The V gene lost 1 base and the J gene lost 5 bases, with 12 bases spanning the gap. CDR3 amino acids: CASSLFGEPDEQYF. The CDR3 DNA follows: TGTGCCAGCAGTTTATTTGGGGAGCCGGACGAGCAGTACTTC.

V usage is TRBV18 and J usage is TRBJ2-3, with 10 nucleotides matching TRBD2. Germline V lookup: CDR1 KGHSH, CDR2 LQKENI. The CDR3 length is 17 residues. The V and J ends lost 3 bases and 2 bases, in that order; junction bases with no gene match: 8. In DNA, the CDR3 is TGTGCCAGCTCACCGGGGGCTAGCGGGGGCCTCACAGATACGCAGTATTTT. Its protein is CASSPGASGGLTDTQYF.

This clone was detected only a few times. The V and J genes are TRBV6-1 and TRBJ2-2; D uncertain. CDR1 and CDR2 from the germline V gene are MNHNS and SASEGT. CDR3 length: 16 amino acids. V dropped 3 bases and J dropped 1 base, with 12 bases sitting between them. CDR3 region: CASSDLLTGNTGELFF. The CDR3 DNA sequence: TGTGCCAGCAGTGACCTTCTGACTGGGAACACCGGGGAGCTGTTTTTT.

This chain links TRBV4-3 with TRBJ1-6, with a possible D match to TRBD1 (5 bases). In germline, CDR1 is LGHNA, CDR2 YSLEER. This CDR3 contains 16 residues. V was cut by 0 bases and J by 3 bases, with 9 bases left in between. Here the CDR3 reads CASSQDVGGYNSPLHF. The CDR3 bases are TGCGCCAGCAGCCAAGATGTGGGGGGCTATAATTCACCCCTCCACTTT.

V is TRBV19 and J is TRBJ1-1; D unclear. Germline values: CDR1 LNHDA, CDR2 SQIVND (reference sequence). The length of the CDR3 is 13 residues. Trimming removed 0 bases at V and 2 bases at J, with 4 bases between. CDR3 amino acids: CASSIESNTEAFF. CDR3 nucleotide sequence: TGTGCCAGTAGTATAGAATCAAACACTGAAGCTTTCTTT.

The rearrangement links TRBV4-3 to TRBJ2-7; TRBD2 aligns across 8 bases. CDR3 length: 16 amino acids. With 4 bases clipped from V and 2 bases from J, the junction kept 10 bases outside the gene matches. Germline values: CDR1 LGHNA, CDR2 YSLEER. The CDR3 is CASSRSFEAGAYEQYF. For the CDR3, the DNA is TGCGCCAGCAGCCGCTCCTTTGAAGCGGGGGCCTACGAGCAGTACTTC.

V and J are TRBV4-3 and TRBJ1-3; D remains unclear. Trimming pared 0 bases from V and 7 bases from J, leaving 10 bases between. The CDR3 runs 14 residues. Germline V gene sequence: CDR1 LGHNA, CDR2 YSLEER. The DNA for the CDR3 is TGCGCCAGCAGCCAAGATACGGTTTTGAACACCATATATTTT. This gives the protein CASSQDTVLNTIYF.

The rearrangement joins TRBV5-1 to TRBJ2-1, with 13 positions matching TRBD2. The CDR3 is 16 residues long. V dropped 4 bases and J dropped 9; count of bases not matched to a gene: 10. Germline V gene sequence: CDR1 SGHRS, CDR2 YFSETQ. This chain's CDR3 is CASSPTGLAGAIEQFF. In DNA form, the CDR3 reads TGCGCCAGCAGCCCCACAGGACTAGCGGGAGCAATTGAGCAGTTCTTC. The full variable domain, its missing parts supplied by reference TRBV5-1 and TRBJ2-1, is KAGVTQTPRYLIKTRGQQVTLSCSPISGHRSVSWYQQTPGQGLQFLFEYFSETQRNKGNFPGRFSGRQFSNSRSEMNVSTLELGDSALYLCASSPTGLAGAIEQFFGPGTRLTVL.